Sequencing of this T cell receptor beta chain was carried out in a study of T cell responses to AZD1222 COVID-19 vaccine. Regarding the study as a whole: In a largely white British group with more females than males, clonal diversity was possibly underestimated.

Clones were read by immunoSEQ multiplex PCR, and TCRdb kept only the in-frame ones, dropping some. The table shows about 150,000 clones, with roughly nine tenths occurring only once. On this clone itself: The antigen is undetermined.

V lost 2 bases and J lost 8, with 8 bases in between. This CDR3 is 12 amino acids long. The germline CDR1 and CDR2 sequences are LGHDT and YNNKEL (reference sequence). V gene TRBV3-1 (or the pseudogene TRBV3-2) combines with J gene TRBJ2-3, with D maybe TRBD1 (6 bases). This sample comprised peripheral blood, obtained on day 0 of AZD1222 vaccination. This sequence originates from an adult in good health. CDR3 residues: CASSQQGSTQYF. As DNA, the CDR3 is TGTGCCAGCAGCCAACAGGGGAGTACGCAGTATTTT.